The clone carrying this TCR beta chain was detected a few times. Its antigen is not known. The isolated RNA, all of it, was reverse transcribed, so expressed TCRB transcripts were what got sequenced. Produced via immunoSEQ multiplex PCR; TCRdb's table is partial and in-frame only. The sample has under 450,000 clones; about 15% are singletons. The entry originates in a study of beta chain features in type 1 diabetes. Study-level results: Reduced insertions and increased deletions marked VDJ junctions in type 1 diabetes patients.

Donors underwent one heparinised blood draw, 100 to 150 mL on average. The V gene lost 4 bases and the J gene lost 4 bases, with 10 bases spanning the gap. In germline, CDR1 is ENHRY, CDR2 SYGVKD. The CDR3 has 14 residues. The source of this sequence is a man aged 30 to 45 in good health. The rearrangement joins TRBV10-3 to TRBJ2-2; D gene uncertain. The specimen sequenced was naive CD4+ T cells from blood. The CDR3 DNA is TGTGCCATCAGTGGAGTCGGGCGCACCGGGGAGCTGTTTTTT. This gives the protein CAISGVGRTGELFF.